These 25 T cell receptor beta chains were sequenced from one sample in a study of blood T cell repertoires in COVID-19. Sequenced by immunoSEQ multiplex PCR; TCRdb stores in-frame clones only, minus some. Among approximately 290,000 clones listed, roughly 88% were seen once. Sequencing input: PBMCs or T cells enriched from blood (not recorded which). The receptors stem from a woman between 25 and 40 years old who had recovered from COVID-19.

The rearrangement joins TRBV4-1 to TRBJ2-7; perhaps TRBD2 as D (6 bases). The V and J ends lost 4 bases and 3 bases respectively, with 13 bases between them. The germline gives CDR1 MGHRA, CDR2 YSYEKL. The CDR3 loop spans 14 amino acids. The CDR3 loop is CASSLSWGDYEQYF. The CDR3 DNA is TGCGCCAGCAGCCTCAGTTGGGGGGACTACGAGCAGTACTTC.

This clone was detected only once. This chain links TRBV9 with TRBJ2-3; TRBD1 matches 8 bases. V was clipped by 3 bases and J by 1 base; unmatched bases: 7. The CDR3 has 16 residues. Per germline, CDR1 SGDLS and CDR2 YYNGEE. The CDR3 coding sequence is TGTGCCAGCAGCGGCGATGGCAGGGGGCGCACAGATACGCAGTATTTT. Protein: CASSGDGRGRTDTQYF.

The chain carries TRBV29-1 and TRBJ2-7; D is possibly TRBD1 (6 bases). CDR3 length: 12 amino acids. The V gene lost 5 bases and the J gene lost 1 base, with 9 bases spanning the gap. The germline gives CDR1 SQVTM, CDR2 ANQGSEA. The CDR3 reads CSVTGTSYEQYF. In DNA form, the CDR3 reads TGCAGCGTTACTGGGACATCCTACGAGCAGTACTTC.

The J gene is TRBJ2-2, the V gene TRBV6-4; 7 bases fit TRBD1. Trimming at V came to 8 bases and at J to 8 bases, leaving 17 bases not matched to a gene. The CDR3 extends over 16 amino acids. CDR1 and CDR2 from the germline V gene are MRHNA and SNTAGT. CDR3 sequence: CASPGHGTDDKGELFF. Written as DNA, the CDR3 is TGTGCCAGCCCCGGTCACGGGACAGATGACAAGGGGGAGCTGTTTTTT.

The chain is built from TRBV3-1 (or the pseudogene TRBV3-2) and TRBJ1-2; 8 nucleotides agree with TRBD1. CDR1 and CDR2 from the germline V gene are LGHDT and YNNKEL (reference sequence). This CDR3 contains 14 residues. V was clipped by 2 bases and J by 7 bases; unmatched bases: 6. CDR3 sequence: CASSQWGQEGGYTF. CDR3 coding DNA: TGTGCCAGCAGCCAATGGGGACAGGAGGGTGGCTACACCTTC.

This clone came up once. The chain combines TRBV25-1 with TRBJ1-1, with D perhaps TRBD1 (5 bases). The CDR3 sequence is 16 residues long. In germline, CDR1 is MGHDK, CDR2 SYGVNS. Between the trimmed V and J ends, which lost 1 base and 2 bases, there was a span of 14 bases. The CDR3 loop is CASSELREGPNTEAFF. The CDR3 nucleotides are TGTGCCAGCAGTGAATTAAGGGAGGGGCCTAACACTGAAGCTTTCTTT.

J is TRBJ2-1 and V is TRBV5-1, with D unresolved. Trimming took off 1 base at V and 10 bases at J, with 12 bases between the two ends. Germline CDR1 and CDR2: SGHRS and YFSETQ. The CDR3 loop spans 13 amino acids. CDR3 in DNA: TGCGCCAGCAGCTTGAGGATCCAGGCCGAGCAGTTCTTC. Its translation is CASSLRIQAEQFF.

The chain couples TRBV7-9 to TRBJ1-2; D possibly corresponds to TRBD1 (6 bases). Trimming stripped 9 bases from V and 4 bases from J, with 18 bases between. CDR1 and CDR2 from the germline V gene are SEHNR and FQNEAQ (reference sequence). The CDR3 length is 14 residues. The CDR3 nucleotides read TGTGCCAGTACACGGGAGGGGGTACGCTATGGCTACACCTTC. It translates to CASTREGVRYGYTF.

This rearrangement joins TRBV19 to TRBJ1-4, with D unresolved. The CDR3 loop spans 14 amino acids. The germline V gene encodes CDR1 LNHDA and CDR2 SQIVND (reference sequence). V lost 3 bases, J lost 7 bases, and 12 bases lay in between. The CDR3 DNA follows: TGTGCCAGTAGTATTTCCAGTAAATCTGAAAAACTGTTTTTT. Translated: CASSISSKSEKLFF.

The rearrangement joins TRBV7-8 to TRBJ1-3; D is ambiguous. V lost 2 bases to trimming and J lost 0 bases, with 8 bases between them. Germline V gene sequence: CDR1 SGHVS, CDR2 FQNEAQ. The length of the CDR3 is 15 residues. The CDR3 here is CASSLFLSSGNTIYF. The CDR3 DNA is TGTGCCAGCAGCTTATTCCTGAGCTCTGGAAACACCATATATTTT.

This clone has only one observation. The chain has TRBV18 and TRBJ1-1; D not certain. V was trimmed by 2 bases and J by 3 bases, leaving 19 bases between them. The germline V gene has CDR1 KGHSH and CDR2 LQKENI. There are 17 residues in the CDR3. This CDR3 reads CASSPGERPAGYTEAFF. CDR3 DNA sequence: TGTGCCAGCTCACCAGGGGAGCGTCCGGCCGGGTACACTGAAGCTTTCTTT.

The gene calls are TRBV5-1 and TRBJ2-1, with 8 bases aligning to TRBD2. This CDR3 is 18 amino acids long. The germline gives CDR1 SGHRS, CDR2 YFSETQ. J was trimmed by 0 bases and V by 4 bases; bases with no gene match: 12. The CDR3 loop reads CASSLRPAGGSSYNEQFF. CDR3 in DNA: TGCGCCAGCAGCCTGCGACCGGCGGGGGGTTCCTCCTACAATGAGCAGTTCTTC.

This clone was seen a handful of times. The chain uses TRBV7-9 and TRBJ1-1; the match to TRBD1 covers 8 bases. The length of the CDR3 is 15 residues. Trimming cost V 4 bases and J 4 bases; bases outside gene matches: 8. Germline V gives CDR1 SEHNR, CDR2 FQNEAQ (reference sequence). This chain's CDR3 is CASSSRGQGSTEAFF. The CDR3 bases are TGTGCCAGCAGCTCAAGAGGACAGGGTAGCACTGAAGCTTTCTTT. The whole variable domain, remainder taken from reference TRBV7-9 and TRBJ1-1, is DTGVSQNPRHKITKRGQNVTFRCDPISEHNRLYWYRQTLGQGPEFLTYFQNEAQLEKSRLLSDRFSAERPKGSFSTLEIQRTEQGDSAMYLCASSSRGQGSTEAFFGQGTRLTVV.

The J gene is TRBJ2-7, the V gene TRBV28; D is unresolved. The CDR3 sequence is 14 residues long. Germline assignment: CDR1 MDHEN and CDR2 SYDVKM. Trimming took 3 bases from V and 0 from J, leaving 9 bases between them. The CDR3 region is CASSLSGFSYEQYF. CDR3 DNA sequence: TGTGCCAGCAGTTTGTCCGGGTTCTCCTACGAGCAGTACTTC.

The chain recombines TRBV6-1 with TRBJ2-3; TRBD2 matches at 9 bases. With V trimmed by 2 bases and J by 7 bases, 13 bases remained unmatched. From germline, CDR1 is MNHNS and CDR2 SASEGT. The CDR3 covers 17 residues. The CDR3 reads CASSERGAGGLTNTQYF. For the CDR3, the DNA is TGTGCCAGCAGTGAACGAGGGGCGGGGGGGCTTACGAATACGCAGTATTTT.

The chain combines TRBV6-5 with TRBJ2-3; 9 bases match TRBD2. Germline assignment: CDR1 MNHEY and CDR2 SVGAGI. V shed 5 bases, J shed 1 base, and the junction held 4 bases outside the gene matches. The CDR3 totals 15 residues. The DNA for the CDR3 is TGTGCCAGCAGTCACCTAGCGGGGCGCACAGATACGCAGTATTTT. Protein: CASSHLAGRTDTQYF.

The chain is built from TRBV24-1 and TRBJ2-7, with TRBD2 matching 7 bases. J gave up 2 bases and V 4 bases, and 7 bases lay outside the gene matches. Germline-derived CDR1 and CDR2 are KGHDR and SFDVKD. CDR3 size: 15 residues. Here the CDR3 DNA reads TGTGCCACCAGTGACCCACTAGCGTTTCCCTACGAGCAGTACTTC. Protein sequence: CATSDPLAFPYEQYF.

The gene calls are TRBV6-2 or TRBV6-3 and TRBJ1-5, with 9 bases aligning to TRBD1. Germline V lookup: CDR1 MNHEY, CDR2 SVGEGT. V gave up 5 bases and J gave up 5 bases; unmatched junction bases: 7. This CDR3 is built from 15 residues. The CDR3: CASSAGQGGHQPQHF. CDR3 DNA sequence: TGTGCCAGCAGTGCGGGACAGGGAGGCCATCAGCCCCAGCATTTT.

The chain joins TRBV28 to TRBJ2-7; TRBD1 aligns across 9 bases. V lost 5 bases, J lost 1 base, and 9 bases stayed unmatched. This CDR3 is 16 amino acids long. Germline CDR1 and CDR2: MDHEN and SYDVKM. The CDR3 spells CASSLYGTGISYEQYF. The CDR3 region has the DNA TGTGCCAGCAGTCTTTATGGGACAGGGATTTCCTACGAGCAGTACTTC.

This chain uses TRBV7-8 with TRBJ2-7; 8 nucleotides line up with TRBD1. The CDR3 has 15 residues. V trimming: 4 bases; J trimming: 9 bases; junction bases outside the gene matches: 14. Germline V gene data show CDR1 as SGHVS and CDR2 as FQNEAQ. The CDR3 reads CASSSRQGANGLQYF. The CDR3 region has the DNA TGTGCCAGCAGCTCCCGTCAGGGGGCTAACGGTCTGCAGTACTTC.

The genes are TRBV30 and TRBJ2-3; 10 bases agree with TRBD2. Germline CDR1 and CDR2: GTSNPN and SVGIG (reference sequence). This CDR3 is built from 14 residues. With 5 bases clipped from V and 5 bases from J, the junction kept 7 bases outside the gene matches. The CDR3 sequence is CAWGGTSGIDTQYF. Here the CDR3 DNA reads TGTGCCTGGGGAGGAACTAGCGGGATAGATACGCAGTATTTT.

The table lists this clone with a few counts. The chain employs TRBV28 and TRBJ1-2; possibly TRBD1 for D (5 bases). The CDR3 spans 15 residues. Germline assignment: CDR1 MDHEN and CDR2 SYDVKM. The V end was cut by 1 base, the J end by 2 bases, with 11 bases between. The CDR3 bases are TGTGCCAGCAGTTTATTGACAGTGGTGAACTATGGCTACACCTTC. It encodes CASSLLTVVNYGYTF.

The chain couples TRBV5-1 to TRBJ2-2; 7 nucleotides match TRBD2. CDR3 length: 16 residues. The V gene's germline CDR1 is SGHRS and CDR2 YFSETQ. V gave up 0 bases and J gave up 4 bases; unmatched junction bases: 6. CDR3 in amino acids: CASSLAVASGTGELFF. The CDR3 DNA is TGCGCCAGCAGCTTGGCCGTAGCTAGCGGCACCGGGGAGCTGTTTTTT.

The V call is TRBV2, the J call TRBJ2-1; possibly TRBD2 for D (6 bases). The V end lost 2 bases, the J end lost 4 bases, and 9 bases lay between the germline ends. Germline CDR1 SNHLY, CDR2 FYNNEI. The CDR3 is 14 residues long. The CDR3 here is CASSERGLYNEQFF. The CDR3 DNA reads TGTGCCAGCAGTGAAAGGGGACTGTACAATGAGCAGTTCTTC.

The chain is built from TRBV19 and TRBJ1-1; D unclear. V lost 7 bases and J 5 bases, leaving 11 bases between the germline ends. In germline, CDR1 is LNHDA, CDR2 SQIVND (reference sequence). The CDR3 is made up of 12 amino acids. The CDR3 DNA is TGTGCCAGTAAGATAACTAGTACTGAAGCTTTCTTT. As protein: CASKITSTEAFF.